Sequencing of this T cell receptor (beta chain) was carried out in a study of graft-versus-host responses after intestinal transplantation. General observations from the study: Ileal or blood samples showed some GvH clones first, and such clones were also found in recipient marrow.

Details on this clone: Antigen specificity is unknown.

Germline CDR1 and CDR2: SGHRS and YFSETQ. The CDR3 covers 13 residues. Trimming shortened V by 4 bases and J by 10 bases, and 12 bases separated the two germline ends. Some clones are missing from TCRdb's copy, which holds only in-frame ones; the method was immunoSEQ multiplex PCR. This table has approximately 100,000 clones, roughly 93% appearing once. The J gene is TRBJ1-6, the V gene TRBV5-1, with a possible D match to TRBD1 (5 bases). Sequences were derived from unstimulated CD8+ T cells sorted from spleen or lymph node cells, sampled before intestinal transplant. The clonotype originates from a human donor who received an intestinal transplant. The CDR3 DNA reads as TGCGCCAGCAGCCCGGACATAGGCTCACCCCTCCACTTT. Translating gives CASSPDIGSPLHF.